Sequencing of this TCR beta chain was carried out in a study of blood T cell repertoires in COVID-19. Study-level information: COVID-19 samples, acute and convalescent, were from the United States, Italy and Spain.

This table comes from immunoSEQ multiplex PCR, and its TCRdb copy is limited to in-frame clones, with some not included. The sample records 280,000 or so clones, around 82% being singletons. CDR1 and CDR2 (germline): LNHDA, SQIVND (reference sequence). V trimming: 5 bases; J trimming: 5 bases; junction bases outside the gene matches: 5. This CDR3 region has 15 residues. Source material: peripheral blood. The sequence was collected from a woman aged 45-65 years who had recovered from COVID-19. The J gene is TRBJ1-5, the V gene TRBV19, with TRBD1 matching over 11 bases. CDR3 protein: CASSLGTGGYQPQHF. The DNA of the CDR3 is TGTGCCAGTAGTTTAGGGACAGGGGGTTATCAGCCCCAGCATTTT. Full variable domain (rest looked up from reference TRBV19 and TRBJ1-5): DGGITQSPKYLFRKEGQNVTLSCEQNLNHDAMYWYRQDPGQGLRLIYYSQIVNDFQKGDIAEGYSVSREKKESFPLTVTSAQKNPTAFYLCASSLGTGGYQPQHFGDGTRLSIL.